The next 6 T cell receptor beta chains were all read from a single sample in a study of cytomegalovirus exposure and HLA in healthy donors. Primers for the PCR totalled 60 Vbeta and 13 Jbeta. Sequencing used immunoSEQ multiplex PCR; TCRdb keeps in-frame clones, though not all of them. Of about 200,000 clones in the sample, more than 70% were seen once. The specimen was PBMCs. The receptors derive from a man in his forties in good health and CMV-seropositive.

This rearrangement joins TRBV27 to TRBJ1-5; 10 nucleotides match TRBD1. Germline V gene lookup returns CDR1 MNHEY and CDR2 SMNVEV (reference sequence). J lost 8 bases, V lost 4 bases, and 14 bases had no gene match. This CDR3 is built from 17 residues. The CDR3 sequence is CASSSILTGGHIEPQHF. CDR3 DNA sequence: TGTGCCAGCAGTTCTATACTGACAGGGGGCCACATTGAGCCCCAGCATTTT.

The V and J genes are TRBV27 and TRBJ1-3, with a tentative D call TRBD1 (5 bases). V lost 3 bases, J lost 1 base, and 7 bases lay in between. The CDR3 totals 14 residues. The germline V gene has CDR1 MNHEY and CDR2 SMNVEV (reference sequence). The CDR3 region is CASSFRGSGNTIYF. The CDR3 DNA is TGTGCCAGCAGTTTTAGGGGTTCTGGAAACACCATATATTTT.

This chain uses TRBV7-6 with TRBJ2-7, with D unclear. The CDR3 is 13 residues long. Per the germline V gene, CDR1 is SGHVS and CDR2 is FNYEAQ. V was clipped by 4 bases and J by 7 bases, with 14 bases between them. CDR3 region: CASSYSYALEQYF. CDR3 nucleotide sequence: TGTGCCAGCAGCTACTCTTACGCCTTAGAGCAGTACTTC. The complete variable domain, with remaining parts taken from reference TRBV7-6 and TRBJ2-7, reads GAGVSQSPRYKVTKRGQDVALRCDPISGHVSLYWYRQALGQGPEFLTYFNYEAQQDKSGLPNDRFSAERPEGSISTLTIQRTEQRDSAMYRCASSYSYALEQYFGPGTRLTVT.

The genes are TRBV6-1 and TRBJ1-2; tentative D call: TRBD1 (5 bases). Germline loops: CDR1 MNHNS, CDR2 SASEGT. V lost 4 bases to trimming and J lost 7 bases, with 19 bases between them. This CDR3 has 15 amino acids. CDR3 loop: CASSVGEGYGGGYTF. CDR3 DNA: TGTGCCAGCAGTGTAGGGGAGGGCTATGGGGGTGGCTACACCTTC.

The chain employs TRBV28 and TRBJ2-7, with 10 bases that match TRBD2. The germline V gene has CDR1 MDHEN and CDR2 SYDVKM. Trimming at V came to 1 base and at J to 5 bases, leaving 5 bases not matched to a gene. This CDR3 has 15 amino acids. Written as DNA, the CDR3 is TGTGCCAGCAGTTTATCGGGACTAGCGTCAAACGAGCAGTACTTC. This gives the protein CASSLSGLASNEQYF.

The genes are TRBV18 and TRBJ1-1, with D perhaps TRBD1 (6 bases). CDR1 is KGHSH and CDR2 is LQKENI in the germline V gene. Trimming pared 1 base from V and 4 bases from J, leaving 13 bases between. The length of the CDR3 is 15 residues. CDR3 sequence reads: CASSPREGRGTEAFF. The DNA for the CDR3 is TGTGCCAGCTCACCACGGGAGGGCAGGGGCACTGAAGCTTTCTTT.